The 15 T cell receptor beta chains listed next were all sequenced from one sample in a study of cytomegalovirus exposure and HLA in healthy donors. Use of 60 Vbeta and 13 Jbeta primers characterized the PCR. The table came from immunoSEQ multiplex PCR; TCRdb's copy has only in-frame clones and leaves some out. Among fewer than 200,000 clones listed, approximately 11% were seen once. Source material: PBMCs. Every receptor here comes from a man aged 45-65 years in good health and CMV-seropositive.

This clone was seen more than once but under ten times. This chain uses TRBV7-9 with TRBJ1-1; D possibly corresponds to TRBD1 (5 bases). Germline-derived CDR1 and CDR2 are SEHNR and FQNEAQ (reference sequence). With 4 bases removed from V and 4 bases from J, the gap between germline ends came to 16 bases. The CDR3 is made up of 15 amino acids. The CDR3 bases are TGTGCCAGCAGCTACCTTAAGGGGCTTCGCACTGAAGCTTTCTTT. Protein: CASSYLKGLRTEAFF.

Only a few counts were recorded for this clone. The chain recombines TRBV4-3 with TRBJ1-1; D unclear. The CDR3 sequence is 17 residues long. Germline V gene lookup returns CDR1 LGHNA and CDR2 YSLEER. V was shortened by 1 base and J by 1 base, with 16 bases between the two germline ends. The CDR3: CASSQGHLSPSNTEAFF. CDR3 sequence (DNA): TGCGCCAGCAGCCAAGGACACCTCTCGCCCTCGAACACTGAAGCTTTCTTT.

On this clone: At one end the junction does not follow the germline gene, possibly because of a read error. The gene calls are TRBV28 and TRBJ1-3, with D perhaps matching TRBD1 (6 bases). CDR3 length equals 15 residues. Germline V gives CDR1 MDHEN, CDR2 SYDVKM. CDR3: CASSLSGASRNTIYF. In DNA form, the CDR3 reads TGTGCCAGCAGTTTATCAGGGGCCTCTAGAAACACCATATATTTT.

This clone was seen a few times. The chain has TRBV28 and TRBJ1-3; D unclear. The CDR3 covers 14 residues. V was clipped by 1 base and J by 0 bases, with 4 bases between them. In germline, CDR1 is MDHEN, CDR2 SYDVKM. The CDR3 DNA is TGTGCCAGCAGTTTATACTTCTCTGGAAACACCATATATTTT. This codes for CASSLYFSGNTIYF.

V gene TRBV15 combines with J gene TRBJ2-3, with TRBD2 matching over 12 bases. V lost 3 bases and J lost 5; bases outside the gene matches: 9. The CDR3 is 17 amino acids. The V gene's germline CDR1 is LNHNV and CDR2 YYDKDF (reference sequence). The CDR3 coding sequence is TGTGCCACCAGCAGGGGTCAGACTAGCGGGGGCGGAGATACGCAGTATTTT. This gives the protein CATSRGQTSGGGDTQYF.

In this sample, this clone turned up a few times. The chain employs TRBV9 and TRBJ1-2; TRBD1 is a possible D gene (6 bases). Deletions cut 5 bases from V and 4 bases from J, with 15 bases between. The CDR3 sequence is 14 residues long. The germline V gene encodes CDR1 SGDLS and CDR2 YYNGEE. CDR3 sequence: CASSPPEGVYGYTF. CDR3 in DNA: TGTGCCAGCAGTCCTCCCGAGGGGGTCTATGGCTACACCTTC. Based on the CDR3 plus reference TRBV9 and TRBJ1-2, the full variable domain is DSGVTQTPKHLITATGQRVTLRCSPRSGDLSVYWYQQSLDQGLQFLIQYYNGEERAKGNILERFSAQQFPDLHSELNLSSLELGDSALYFCASSPPEGVYGYTFGSGTRLTVV.

This clone occurred a few times. The V call is TRBV7-2, the J call TRBJ2-5; D unresolved. The CDR3 spans 12 residues. V lost 3 bases and J 5 bases, leaving 7 bases between the germline ends. CDR1 SGHTA and CDR2 FQGNSA come from the germline V gene. CDR3 coding DNA: TGTGCCAGCAGCTTGTTCGGGGAGACCCAGTACTTC. The encoded protein is CASSLFGETQYF.

This clone turned up a few times. The chain employs TRBV28 and TRBJ1-1, with D possibly matching TRBD1 (5 bases). Germline loops: CDR1 MDHEN, CDR2 SYDVKM. V shed 6 bases and J shed 5 bases, with 13 bases lying between them. This CDR3 is 13 amino acids long. This chain's CDR3 is CASSPGGGTEAFF. CDR3 DNA: TGTGCCAGCAGCCCTGGGGGAGGGACTGAAGCTTTCTTT.

The chain recombines TRBV25-1 with TRBJ1-1; tentatively, D is TRBD1 (5 bases). The V end was cut by 7 bases, the J end by 5 bases, with 14 bases between. In germline, CDR1 is MGHDK, CDR2 SYGVNS. The CDR3 runs 13 residues. The CDR3 loop reads CASTGVIGTEAFF. CDR3 in DNA: TGTGCCAGCACGGGGGTTATCGGGACTGAAGCTTTCTTT.

This clone was observed a handful of times. V and J are TRBV15 and TRBJ1-1; a possible D gene is TRBD1 (5 bases). The CDR3 has 15 amino acids. Trimming removed 0 bases from V and 1 base from J, with 9 bases in between. Germline loops: CDR1 LNHNV, CDR2 YYDKDF (reference sequence). The CDR3 sequence: CATSRDGASNTEAFF. The CDR3 nucleotides are TGTGCCACCAGCAGAGATGGGGCTTCGAACACTGAAGCTTTCTTT.

This clone has more than one count but fewer than ten. V gene TRBV6-5 combines with J gene TRBJ2-3, with 9 bases lining up with TRBD2. Germline CDR1 reads MNHEY; CDR2 reads SVGAGI. The CDR3 is 15 residues long. Unmatched junction bases numbered 4, after V lost 2 bases and J lost 4 bases. The CDR3 sequence is CASSYAGTSPDTQYF. The CDR3 DNA follows: TGTGCCAGCAGTTACGCGGGGACTAGCCCAGATACGCAGTATTTT.

This clone turned up a few times. In DNA form, the CDR3 reads TGTGCCAGCAGCTTTAGGAGCTCCTATAATTCACCCCTCCACTTT. Translation: CASSFRSSYNSPLHF. The rearrangement joins TRBV5-6 to TRBJ1-6; D is unresolved. V lost 2 bases and J 0 bases, leaving 6 bases between the germline ends. Germline V gives CDR1 SGHDT, CDR2 YYEEEE. CDR3 length equals 15 residues.

This clone has more than one count but fewer than ten. The gene calls are TRBV6-5 and TRBJ1-5, with a possible D match to TRBD1 (6 bases). Looked up from germline, CDR1 is MNHEY and CDR2 is SVGAGI. Deletions cut 5 bases from V and 2 bases from J, with 10 bases between. The CDR3 sequence is 14 residues long. CDR3 nucleotides: TGTGCCAGCAGTGAATCAGGGGGCAATCAGCCCCAGCATTTT. Amino acids: CASSESGGNQPQHF.

This clone occurred a few times. This rearrangement joins TRBV6-4 to TRBJ2-6; D remains unclear. Germline CDR1 is MRHNA and CDR2 is SNTAGT. The CDR3 totals 16 residues. V was clipped by 2 bases and J by 4 bases, with 12 bases between them. CDR3 residues: CASSDPSETGANVLTF. The CDR3 nucleotides are TGTGCCAGCAGTGACCCCTCGGAGACCGGGGCCAACGTCCTGACTTTC.

The sample holds a few counts of this clone. V is TRBV11-2 and J is TRBJ2-1, with 9 positions matching TRBD2. From germline, CDR1 is SGHAT and CDR2 FQNNGV. This CDR3 is built from 16 residues. The ends lost 1 base at V and 3 bases at J; junction bases unmatched: 4. CDR3 nucleotide sequence: TGTGCCAGCAGCTTAGTGGCTAGCGGGATCTACAATGAGCAGTTCTTC. Its translation is CASSLVASGIYNEQFF.